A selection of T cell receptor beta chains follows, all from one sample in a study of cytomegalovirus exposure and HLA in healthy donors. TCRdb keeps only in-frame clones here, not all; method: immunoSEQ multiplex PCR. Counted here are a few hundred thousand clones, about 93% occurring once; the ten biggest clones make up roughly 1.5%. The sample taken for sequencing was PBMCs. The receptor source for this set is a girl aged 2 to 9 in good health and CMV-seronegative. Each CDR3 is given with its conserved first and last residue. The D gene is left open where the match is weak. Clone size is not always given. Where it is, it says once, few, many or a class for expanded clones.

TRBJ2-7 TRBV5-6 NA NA TGTGCCAGCAGCGTTAACTACGAGCAGTACTTC CASSVNYEQYF
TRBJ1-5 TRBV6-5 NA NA TGTGCCAGCAGCAGACAGGTCAACAATCAGCCCCAGCATTTT CASSRQVNNQPQHF
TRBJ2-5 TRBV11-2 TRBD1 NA TGTGCCAGCAGCCTCGACAGGGTCGGAGAGACCCAGTACTTC CASSLDRVGETQYF
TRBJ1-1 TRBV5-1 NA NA TGCGCCAGCAGCTTGAATCCTAACACTGAAGCTTTCTTT CASSLNPNTEAFF
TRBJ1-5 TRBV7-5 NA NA TGTGCCAGAACAGGGGGGACTAGCAATCAGCCCCAGCATTTT CARTGGTSNQPQHF
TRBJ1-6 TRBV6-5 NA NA TGTGCCAGCAGTTACACAGAAAATTCACCCCTCCACTTT CASSYTENSPLHF
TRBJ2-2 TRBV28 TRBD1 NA TGTGCCAGCAGTTCCGGGACAGCGAACACCGGGGAGCTGTTTTTT CASSSGTANTGELFF
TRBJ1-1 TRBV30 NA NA TGTGCCTGGAGTGTACGTCGTCCGGGAATGGCTTTCTTT CAWSVRRPGMAFF
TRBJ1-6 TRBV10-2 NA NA TGCGCCAGCAGTGAGTCCGGTGTTCTTAATTCACCCCTCCACTTT CASSESGVLNSPLHF
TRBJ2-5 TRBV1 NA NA TGCACCAGCAGCCTACTCCGGGACAGGGGCCCCCAAGAGACCCAGTACTTC CTSSLLRDRGPQETQYF
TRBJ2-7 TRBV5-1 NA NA TGCGCCAGCAGCCCAAACAGCATGGGAGGACGCGAGCAGTACTTC CASSPNSMGGREQYF
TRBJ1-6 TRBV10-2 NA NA TGCGCCAGCAAGGACCAACAGGTCTATAATTCACCCCTCCACTTT CASKDQQVYNSPLHF
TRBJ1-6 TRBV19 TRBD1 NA TGTGCCAGTAGTGAAGACAGGGCCGGTTCACCCCTCCACTTT CASSEDRAGSPLHF
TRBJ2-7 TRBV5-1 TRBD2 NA TGCACCAGCAGCGCGGGACTAGCCGCCTACGAGCAGTACTTC CTSSAGLAAYEQYF
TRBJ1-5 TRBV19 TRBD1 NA TGTGCCAGTAGCCACTGGACAGGGCCCGGCAATCAGCCCCAGCATTTT CASSHWTGPGNQPQHF
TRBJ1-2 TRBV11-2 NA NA TGTGCCAGCAGCTTGGGGGGGACTGGCTACACCTTC CASSLGGTGYTF
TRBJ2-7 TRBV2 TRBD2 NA TGTGCCAGCACGAATAGCGGGGTTGGTGAGCAGTACTTC CASTNSGVGEQYF
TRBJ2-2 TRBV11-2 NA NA TGTGCCAGCAGCCCATTAACAGGGGGGGACGGGGAGCTGTTTTTT CASSPLTGGDGELFF
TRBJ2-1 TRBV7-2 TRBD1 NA TGTGCCAGCAGCGAGGACAGGGGGCTAGTTGAGCAGTTCTTC CASSEDRGLVEQFF
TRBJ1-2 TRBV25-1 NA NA TGTGCCAGCAGTGAATTCGGGAGCGCGTATGGCTACACCTTC CASSEFGSAYGYTF
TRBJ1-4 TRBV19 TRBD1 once TGTGCCAGTAGTATCGGACAGGGTTTGGAAAAACTGTTTTTT CASSIGQGLEKLFF
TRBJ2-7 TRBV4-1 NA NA TGCGCCAGCAGCCAAGATCGCCCGGGCTACGAGCAGTACTTC CASSQDRPGYEQYF
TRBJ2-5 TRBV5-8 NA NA TGTGCCAGCAGCTTGGCCTCCGCGTACCAAGAGACCCAGTACTTC CASSLASAYQETQYF
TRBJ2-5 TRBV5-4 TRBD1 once TGTGCCAGCAGCAGGGGCGGCAGGGGGCAGGAGACCCAGTACTTC CASSRGGRGQETQYF
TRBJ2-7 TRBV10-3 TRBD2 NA TGTGCCATCAGTGGAAGGACTAGCAGCTCCTACGAGCAGTACTTC CAISGRTSSSYEQYF
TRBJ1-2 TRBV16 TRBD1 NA TGTGCCAGCAGCCCCATCCAATCCCGGCAGGGGGCTGGCTACACCTTC CASSPIQSRQGAGYTF
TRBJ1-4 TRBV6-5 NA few TGTGCCAGCAGTCGGGGGAGGGAAAAACTGTTTTTT CASSRGREKLFF
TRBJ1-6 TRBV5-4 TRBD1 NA TGTGCCAGCAGTCAGGACAGGGGGATGAATTCACCCCTCCACTTT CASSQDRGMNSPLHF
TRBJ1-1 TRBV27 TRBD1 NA TGTGCCAGCAGTTTCCAACAGGGGGCGGTGGGCACTGAAGCTTTCTTT CASSFQQGAVGTEAFF
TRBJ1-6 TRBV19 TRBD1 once TGTGCCAGTAGTCTCTTCCCGGACAGGGGAGGGTCACCCCTCCACTTT CASSLFPDRGGSPLHF
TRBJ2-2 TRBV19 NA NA TGTGCCAGTAGTATCGAGGGTGACACCGGGGAGCTGTTTTTT CASSIEGDTGELFF
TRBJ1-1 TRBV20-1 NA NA TGCAGTGCTATGGTGGGGGGTGAAGCTTTCTTT CSAMVGGEAFF
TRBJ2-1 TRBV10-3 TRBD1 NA TGTGCCATCAGTCGGACAGGGGCCGACAATGAGCAGTTCTTC CAISRTGADNEQFF
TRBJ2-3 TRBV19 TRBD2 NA TGTGCCAGTAGTATGGCTAGCGGGAGGGTTACAGATACGCAGTATTTT CASSMASGRVTDTQYF
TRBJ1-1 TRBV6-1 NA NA TGTGCCAGCAGTGCCACAGCGAACACTGAAGCTTTCTTT CASSATANTEAFF
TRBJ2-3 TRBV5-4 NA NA TGTGCCAGCAGCCCCGGGACAACCACAGATACGCAGTATTTT CASSPGTTTDTQYF
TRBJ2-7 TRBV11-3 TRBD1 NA TGTGCCAGCAGCCACTACCCGGCAGGGGGAAACGAGCAGTACTTC CASSHYPAGGNEQYF
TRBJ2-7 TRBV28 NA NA TGTGCCAGCAGTTTACCAGGGAACGACGAGCAGTACTTC CASSLPGNDEQYF
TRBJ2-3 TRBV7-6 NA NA TGTGCCAGCAGCTTAGCGGGAGCTGATACAGATACGCAGTATTTT CASSLAGADTDTQYF
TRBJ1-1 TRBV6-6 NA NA TGTGCCAGCGGGTGGAGAACTGAAGCTTTCTTT CASGWRTEAFF
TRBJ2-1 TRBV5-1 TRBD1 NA TGCGCCAGCAGCTTGGGGGCAGGGGGAGAGCAGTTCTTC CASSLGAGGEQFF
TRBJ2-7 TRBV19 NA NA TGTGCCAGTGGTATAGGGGGGGCCTACGAGCAGTACTTC CASGIGGAYEQYF
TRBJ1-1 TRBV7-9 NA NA TGTGCCAGCAGCCCCCGGGACACGGACAAAAACACTGAAGCTTTCTTT CASSPRDTDKNTEAFF
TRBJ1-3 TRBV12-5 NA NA TGTGCTAGTGGTTTGTGGTCAGGAGGAAACACCATATATTTT CASGLWSGGNTIYF